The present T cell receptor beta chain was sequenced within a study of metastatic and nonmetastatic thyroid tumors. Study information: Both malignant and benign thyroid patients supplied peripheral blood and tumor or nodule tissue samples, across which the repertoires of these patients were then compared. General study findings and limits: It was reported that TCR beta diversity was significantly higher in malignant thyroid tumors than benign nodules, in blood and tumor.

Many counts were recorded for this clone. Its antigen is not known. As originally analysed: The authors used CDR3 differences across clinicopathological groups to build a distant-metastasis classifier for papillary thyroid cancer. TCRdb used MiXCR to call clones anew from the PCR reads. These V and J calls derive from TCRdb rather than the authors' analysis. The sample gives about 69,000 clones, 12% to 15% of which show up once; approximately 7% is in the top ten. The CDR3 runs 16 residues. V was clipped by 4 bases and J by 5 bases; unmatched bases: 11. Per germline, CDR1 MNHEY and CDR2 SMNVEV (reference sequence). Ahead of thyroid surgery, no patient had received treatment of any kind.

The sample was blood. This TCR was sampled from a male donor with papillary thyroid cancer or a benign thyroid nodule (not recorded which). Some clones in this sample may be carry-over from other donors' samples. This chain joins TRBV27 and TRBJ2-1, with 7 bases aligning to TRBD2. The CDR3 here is CASSSRSGTNNNEQFF. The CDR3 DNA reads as TGTGCCAGCAGTTCGCGAAGCGGGACTAATAACAATGAGCAGTTCTTC.